The 29 T cell receptor beta chains below come from one sample, sequenced in a study of regulatory T cells in long-lasting Graves disease. Time point meaning: persistent/refractory GD, antithyroid drugs over 5 years with positive TRAb. PBMC-extracted RNA yielded the TCR library. iRepertoire HTBI primers and Arm-PCR of CDR3 regions built TCR beta libraries. TCRdb reprocessed the multiplex PCR reads with MiXCR, giving one entry per CDR3 protein. This sample has roughly 470,000 distinct CDR3 sequences, with roughly 20% found just once. The sample consisted of peripheral blood mononuclear cells (PBMCs), taken when the disease was refractory, from a patient treated with antithyroid drugs. These receptors all come from a female donor with Graves disease.

This clonotype was seen at least ten times. The J gene is TRBJ1-1, the V gene TRBV29-1; 8 bases map to TRBD1. Germline loops: CDR1 SQVTM, CDR2 ANQGSEA. V lost 7 bases to trimming and J lost 5 bases; unmatched junction nucleotides: 9. The CDR3 spans 13 residues. CDR3 amino acids: CSARQGMETEAFF. In nucleotides, the CDR3 is TGCAGCGCACGACAGGGGATGGAGACTGAAGCTTTCTTT.

This clonotype occurred many times. V and J are TRBV6-1 and TRBJ1-2; tentatively, D is TRBD1 (6 bases). Trimming left V 4 bases short and J 4 bases short, with 13 bases between. The germline CDR1 and CDR2 sequences are MNHNS and SASEGT. CDR3 length equals 14 residues. The CDR3 reads CASSAGTTSYGYTF. DNA of the CDR3: TGTGCCAGCAGTGCCGGGACAACTAGCTATGGCTACACCTTC.

The chain combines TRBV7-2 with TRBJ2-5; 11 bases are a match to TRBD2. Trimming at V came to 5 bases and at J to 3 bases, leaving 8 bases not matched to a gene. There are 16 residues in the CDR3. Germline V gene lookup returns CDR1 SGHTA and CDR2 FQGNSA. This CDR3 reads CASSLDQGLAEETQYF. CDR3 DNA: TGTGCCAGCAGCCTCGACCAGGGACTAGCGGAAGAGACCCAGTACTTC.

About this clonotype: No conserved phenylalanine or tryptophan ends this CDR3, so it is likely a read error. The chain uses TRBV28 and TRBJ2-7; TRBD2 is a possible D gene (6 bases). The CDR3 is made up of 15 amino acids. Between the trimmed V and J ends, which lost 5 bases and 6 bases, there was a span of 20 bases. Germline V lookup: CDR1 MDHEN, CDR2 SYDVKM. This chain's CDR3 is CASSLPRGGRSEQYS. The CDR3, as DNA: TGTGCCAGCAGTCTCCCCCGCGGAGGGCGCAGCGAGCAGTACTCT.

This rearrangement joins TRBV9 to TRBJ1-2; 7 positions match TRBD1. Germline V CDR1 and CDR2: SGDLS, YYNGEE. V was clipped by 4 bases and J by 0 bases; unmatched bases: 9. There are 16 residues in the CDR3. CDR3 bases: TGTGCCAGCAGCTCGCGGCGGGGACAGCCTAACTATGGCTACACCTTC. Its translation: CASSSRRGQPNYGYTF.

This clonotype has at least ten counts. The V call is TRBV10-3, the J call TRBJ2-2; 9 nucleotides line up with TRBD2. J was trimmed by 7 bases and V by 6 bases; bases with no gene match: 9. The germline gives CDR1 ENHRY, CDR2 SYGVKD. The CDR3 has 15 amino acids. This chain's CDR3 is CAIRNTSGWGGELFF. The CDR3 region has the DNA TGTGCCATCAGGAATACTAGCGGGTGGGGCGGGGAGCTGTTTTTT.

The chain is built from TRBV11-2 and TRBJ2-1; TRBD2 aligns across 11 bases. Trimming cost V 2 bases and J 3 bases; bases outside gene matches: 9. Germline V gene data show CDR1 as SGHAT and CDR2 as FQNNGV. The CDR3 extends over 18 amino acids. Here the CDR3 reads CASSLWVAGGPLYNEQFF. CDR3 sequence (DNA): TGTGCCAGCAGCTTATGGGTAGCGGGAGGGCCACTCTACAATGAGCAGTTCTTC.

This clonotype has a count of ten or more. This rearrangement joins TRBV7-2 to TRBJ2-7; TRBD2 agrees at 8 bases. Germline values: CDR1 SGHTA, CDR2 FQGNSA. The CDR3 runs to 15 residues. The ends lost 0 bases at V and 7 bases at J; junction bases unmatched: 8. This CDR3 reads CASSLAPLAGGEQYF. Here the CDR3 DNA reads TGTGCCAGCAGCTTAGCGCCCCTAGCGGGTGGGGAGCAGTACTTC.

On this clonotype: This likely reflects a read error, since a far larger clone is one base away. This chain links TRBV11-2 with TRBJ2-7; the D is unclear. The CDR3 runs 11 residues. Per germline, CDR1 SGHAT and CDR2 FQNNGV. The ends were cut back, 5 bases at V and 5 bases at J, with 7 bases in the middle. For the CDR3, the DNA is TGTGCCAGCAGCCGCCGGCACGAGCAGTACTTC. It specifies CASSRRHEQYF.

This clonotype turned up a few times. V usage is TRBV9 and J usage is TRBJ2-7, with 11 bases identical to TRBD1. The V and J ends lost 0 bases and 5 bases, in that order; junction bases with no gene match: 7. Germline V lookup: CDR1 SGDLS, CDR2 YYNGEE. This CDR3 has 16 residues. This chain's CDR3 is CASSVATDRGPHEQYF. CDR3 DNA sequence: TGTGCCAGCAGCGTAGCCACGGACAGGGGGCCCCACGAGCAGTACTTC.

The J gene is TRBJ2-5, the V gene TRBV6-1, with 11 positions matching TRBD2. J was trimmed by 4 bases and V by 7 bases; bases with no gene match: 8. CDR3 length equals 15 residues. Germline V gene sequence: CDR1 MNHNS, CDR2 SASEGT. The CDR3 region has the DNA TGTGCCAGCACCGTAGCGGGAGGGGGAGGAGAGACCCAGTACTTC. It translates to CASTVAGGGGETQYF.

This clonotype was detected only a few times. This rearrangement joins TRBV6-2 or TRBV6-3 to TRBJ1-1; TRBD1 matches at 7 bases. V lost 6 bases and J lost 4; bases outside the gene matches: 8. The CDR3 loop spans 14 amino acids. Germline assignment: CDR1 MNHEY and CDR2 SVGEGT. The CDR3 DNA reads TGTGCCAGCAGAATACAGGGGTCTACCACTGAAGCTTTCTTT. This translates into CASRIQGSTTEAFF.

This clonotype was counted at least ten times. This chain uses TRBV2 with TRBJ2-6; D remains ambiguous. The CDR3 has 17 amino acids. The V end was cut by 4 bases, the J end by 0 bases, with 13 bases between. Looked up from germline, CDR1 is SNHLY and CDR2 is FYNNEI. The CDR3 region is CASSGYSWVSGANVLTF. The CDR3, as DNA: TGTGCCAGCAGTGGATACAGTTGGGTCTCTGGGGCCAACGTCCTGACTTTC.

A few counts support this clonotype. The DNA of the CDR3 is TGTGCCAGCAGCTCGACGAGGGGGATTGGGGGATTAACTAATGAAAAACTGTTTTTT. Its translation: CASSSTRGIGGLTNEKLFF. This chain links TRBV28 with TRBJ1-4; possibly TRBD1 for D (6 bases). Trimming pared 6 bases from V and 1 base from J, leaving 24 bases between. Germline V CDR1 and CDR2: MDHEN, SYDVKM. The CDR3 covers 19 residues.

This clonotype has just a few counts. V usage is TRBV7-2 and J usage is TRBJ2-5; TRBD2 matches 7 bases. Trimming cost V 6 bases and J 4 bases; bases outside gene matches: 11. The CDR3 consists of 15 residues. Germline loops: CDR1 SGHTA, CDR2 FQGNSA. The CDR3 bases are TGTGCCAGCAGTCCCGGGACTACCTCCGGAGAGACCCAGTACTTC. Amino acids: CASSPGTTSGETQYF.

About this clonotype: Possible read error: a much larger clone is one base away. The CDR3 does not end in the conserved phenylalanine or tryptophan, so this is likely a read error. The chain is built from TRBV20-1 and TRBJ2-7; TRBD2 aligns across 7 bases. This CDR3 is built from 14 residues. The V gene's germline CDR1 is DFQATT and CDR2 SNEGSKA (reference sequence). V shed 4 bases and J 3 bases; nucleotides not matched to a gene: 9. For the CDR3, the DNA is TGCAGTGCTATTTCTAGCGGACCGTTCTACGAGCAGTACCTC. Its translation: CSAISSGPFYEQYL.

This clonotype was seen at least ten times. The rearrangement links TRBV6-1 to TRBJ2-7, with D perhaps TRBD2 (6 bases). This CDR3 spans 12 amino acids. Per the germline V gene, CDR1 is MNHNS and CDR2 is SASEGT. V was clipped by 10 bases and J by 2 bases, with 12 bases between them. The CDR3 region is CAILAHTYEQYF. Written as DNA, the CDR3 is TGTGCCATCCTAGCGCATACCTACGAGCAGTACTTC.

The chain has TRBV7-3 and TRBJ2-2; 9 bases are shared with TRBD1. CDR1 is SGHTA and CDR2 is FQGTGA in the germline V gene. The CDR3 is made up of 17 amino acids. The V gene end was trimmed by 1 base and the J gene end by 2 bases; junction bases not matched to a gene: 5. The CDR3 region is CASSLIGTGINTGELFF. CDR3 DNA sequence: TGTGCCAGCAGCTTAATCGGGACAGGGATCAACACCGGGGAGCTGTTTTTT.

The gene calls are TRBV2 and TRBJ2-7; D is ambiguous. Germline V gene lookup returns CDR1 SNHLY and CDR2 FYNNEI. The V and J ends lost 3 bases and 3 bases respectively, with 9 bases between them. The length of the CDR3 is 13 residues. The CDR3 DNA reads TGTGCCAGCAGTGATCCCTCAGGCTACGAGCAGTACTTC. Amino acid sequence: CASSDPSGYEQYF.

As concerns this clonotype: A much larger clone lies one base from this, so it may be a read error. The chain combines TRBV2 with TRBJ1-2, with 7 bases fitting TRBD1. The CDR3 sequence is 17 residues long. Germline CDR1 reads SNHLY; CDR2 reads FYNNEI. CDR3 residues: CASRFTFLGGPNCGYTF. DNA of the CDR3: TGTGCCAGCAGATTTACTTTCTTAGGGGGCCCTAACTGTGGCTACACCTTC.

This clonotype has only one observation. This chain connects TRBV4-3 to TRBJ2-7, with a tentative D call TRBD2 (5 bases). The CDR3 totals 19 residues. Germline CDR1 is LGHNA and CDR2 is YSLEER. V lost 0 bases, J lost 0 bases, and 21 bases lay in between. This CDR3 reads CASSQESLGSSRHSYEQYF. CDR3 DNA: TGCGCCAGCAGCCAAGAATCTTTGGGGAGTAGCCGCCACTCCTACGAGCAGTACTTC.

This clonotype was picked up many times. This rearrangement joins TRBV6-1 to TRBJ1-1, with a tentative D call TRBD1 (6 bases). CDR1 and CDR2 (germline): MNHNS, SASEGT. The CDR3 is 16 amino acids. V was clipped by 6 bases and J by 3 bases, with 20 bases between them. In DNA, the CDR3 is TGTGCCAGCAGATTCGATGGGGGGGCTCGGGACACTGAAGCTTTCTTT. Its protein is CASRFDGGARDTEAFF.

A few counts support this clonotype. J is TRBJ1-6 and V is TRBV7-9; 7 nucleotides match TRBD1. V lost 5 bases to trimming and J lost 8 bases; unmatched junction nucleotides: 12. This CDR3 has 16 amino acids. The germline V gene encodes CDR1 SEHNR and CDR2 FQNEAQ (reference sequence). In DNA form, the CDR3 reads TGTGCCAGCAGCCTGGGACAGCTTGGGTCGCATTCACCCCTCCACTTT. Protein product: CASSLGQLGSHSPLHF.

This clonotype was counted many times. This chain uses TRBV27 with TRBJ2-7, with 11 bases fitting TRBD2. The V gene's germline CDR1 is MNHEY and CDR2 SMNVEV (reference sequence). V shed 4 bases and J 6 bases; nucleotides not matched to a gene: 8. The CDR3 runs 15 residues. CDR3 sequence (DNA): TGTGCCAGCAGTTCCCAACTAGCGGGAGAGGGCGAGCAGTACTTC. Its protein is CASSSQLAGEGEQYF.

At least ten counts were recorded for this clonotype. This chain's CDR3 is CASSNSDPTRTEAFF. CDR3 bases: TGTGCCAGCAGTAATTCGGACCCCACTCGGACTGAAGCTTTCTTT. This chain links TRBV2 with TRBJ1-1; unclear D gene. The V gene's germline CDR1 is SNHLY and CDR2 FYNNEI. Between the trimmed V and J ends, which lost 5 bases and 5 bases, there was a span of 18 bases. The CDR3 has 15 amino acids.

This clonotype was picked up a small number of times. The chain carries TRBV7-9 and TRBJ2-2; D uncertain. The CDR3 is 14 amino acids. The V end was cut by 1 base, the J end by 6 bases, with 9 bases between. Germline V gene sequence: CDR1 SEHNR, CDR2 FQNEAQ (reference sequence). The CDR3 sequence: CASSLELLSGELFF. In DNA, the CDR3 is TGTGCCAGCAGCTTAGAGCTGCTTTCCGGGGAGCTGTTTTTT.

The V call is TRBV5-1, the J call TRBJ1-1; D not resolved. The CDR3 covers 15 residues. CDR1 and CDR2 from the germline V gene are SGHRS and YFSETQ. Trimming took off 1 base at V and 0 bases at J, with 10 bases between the two ends. CDR3 DNA sequence: TGCGCCAGCAGCTTGAGGGAATCCGTGAACACTGAAGCTTTCTTT. Its translation: CASSLRESVNTEAFF.

The sample holds many counts of this clonotype. The CDR3 is CASSYSIGGAFF. The CDR3 DNA sequence: TGTGCCAGCAGTTACTCGATAGGAGGGGCTTTCTTT. The rearrangement uses TRBV6-5 and TRBJ1-1; no firm D call. V was pared by 0 bases and J by 11 bases, with 10 bases between. Germline CDR1 reads MNHEY; CDR2 reads SVGAGI. CDR3 length equals 12 residues.

The chain employs TRBV10-2 and TRBJ2-2, with 9 nucleotides matching TRBD1. The CDR3 sequence is 15 residues long. Looked up from germline, CDR1 is WSHSY and CDR2 is SAAADI. Germline trimming cut 7 bases from V and 2 bases from J; bases unmatched to any gene: 5. The CDR3 protein is CASTEGQGNTGELFF. The CDR3 DNA reads as TGCGCCAGCACCGAGGGACAGGGAAACACCGGGGAGCTGTTTTTT.